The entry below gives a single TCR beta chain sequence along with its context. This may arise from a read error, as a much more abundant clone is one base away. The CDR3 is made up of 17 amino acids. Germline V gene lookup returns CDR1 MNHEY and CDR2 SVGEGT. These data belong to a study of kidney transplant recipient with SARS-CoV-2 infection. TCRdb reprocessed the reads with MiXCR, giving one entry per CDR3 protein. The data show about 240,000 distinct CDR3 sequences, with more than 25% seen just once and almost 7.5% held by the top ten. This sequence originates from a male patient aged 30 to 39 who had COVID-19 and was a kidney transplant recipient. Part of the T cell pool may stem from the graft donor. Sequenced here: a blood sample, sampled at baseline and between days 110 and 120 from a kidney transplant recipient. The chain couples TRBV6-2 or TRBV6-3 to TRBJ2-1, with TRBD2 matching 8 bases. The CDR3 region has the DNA TGTGCCGGCAGTTACTCTCCGGCTAGCGGGCTATACAATGAGCAGTTCTTC. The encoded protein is CAGSYSPASGLYNEQFF.